This TCR beta chain was obtained from a study of blood T cell repertoires in COVID-19. At the level of the study: Researchers got acute and convalescent COVID-19 samples from the United States, Italy and Spain. The cDNA or gDNA used as material had been derived from T cells, B-cell-depleted T cells, or PBMCs.

Under the authors' procedure: It was from reference gene primer amplification that nucleated cell counts were estimated. TCRdb's table, derived via immunoSEQ multiplex PCR, lists solely in-frame clones and lacks some. The V and J calls and clone size come from that table; D and trimming were worked out from the DNA. Of 150,000 or so clones in the sample, 88% were seen once. Trimming took 8 bases from V and 8 from J; bases not matched to a gene: 12. Germline loops: CDR1 SGHNT, CDR2 YENEEA. The CDR3 consists of 14 residues. The sample taken for sequencing was peripheral blood. The source is a man in his forties or fifties with acute or convalescent COVID-19. This chain connects TRBV11-3 to TRBJ1-2; 9 nucleotides line up with TRBD1. In nucleotides, the CDR3 is TGTGCCAGCTCGATAACCGGGACAGGGTCCGGCTACACCTTC. Its protein product is CASSITGTGSGYTF.